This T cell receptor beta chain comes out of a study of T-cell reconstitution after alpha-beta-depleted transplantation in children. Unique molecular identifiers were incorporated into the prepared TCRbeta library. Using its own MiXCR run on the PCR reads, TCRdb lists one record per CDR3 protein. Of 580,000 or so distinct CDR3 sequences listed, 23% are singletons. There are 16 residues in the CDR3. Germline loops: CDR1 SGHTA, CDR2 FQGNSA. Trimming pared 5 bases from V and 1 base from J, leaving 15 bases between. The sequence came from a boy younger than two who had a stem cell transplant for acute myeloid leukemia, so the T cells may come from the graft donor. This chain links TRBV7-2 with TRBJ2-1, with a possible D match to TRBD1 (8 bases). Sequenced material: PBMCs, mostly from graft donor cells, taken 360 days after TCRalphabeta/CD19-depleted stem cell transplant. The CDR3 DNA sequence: TGTGCCAGCAGCGAGACAGGGGAGGGGTCCTACAATGAGCAGTTCTTC. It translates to CASSETGEGSYNEQFF.